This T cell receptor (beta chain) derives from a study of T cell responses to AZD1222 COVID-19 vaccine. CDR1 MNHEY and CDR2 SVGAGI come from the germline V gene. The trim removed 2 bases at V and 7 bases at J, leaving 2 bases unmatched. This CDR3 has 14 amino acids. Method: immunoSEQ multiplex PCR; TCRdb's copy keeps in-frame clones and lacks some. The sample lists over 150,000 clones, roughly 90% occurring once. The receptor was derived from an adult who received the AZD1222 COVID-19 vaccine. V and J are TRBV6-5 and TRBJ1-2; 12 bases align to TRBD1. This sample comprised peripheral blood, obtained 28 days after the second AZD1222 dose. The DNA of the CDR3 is TGTGCCAGCAGTTACCGGGACAGGGGGCGTGGCTACACCTTC. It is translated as CASSYRDRGRGYTF.